Sequencing of this TCR beta chain was carried out in a study of CD8 T cells in Susac syndrome. Across the study: There were Susac syndrome patients who were therapy-naive at blood draw, others on corticosteroids, and others on intravenous immunoglobulin alone. Study findings and constraints: Clonal expansion of CD8+ cells in Susac peaked in TEMRA cells (and in active patients).

Sequencing of TCR beta, carried out with a high-throughput approach, was applied to CD8+ and CD4+ T cells from the blood. Both CD4+ and CD8+ T cells were negatively isolated, and TEMRA cells underwent FACS enrichment. On this clonotype itself: Its matching antigen is unknown.

The CDR3 covers 18 residues. Trimming took 0 bases from V and 8 from J, leaving 23 bases between them. CDR1 and CDR2 (germline): SEHNR, FQNEAQ (reference sequence). Reverse transcription of roughly 0.5 to 1 ug RNA used random hexamers. TCRdb ran MiXCR on the immunoSEQ multiplex PCR reads and lists one entry per CDR3 protein. The sample gives about 53,000 distinct CDR3 sequences, approximately 95% of which show up once; approximately 0.8% is in the top ten. The TCR comes from a human donor with Susac syndrome. The chain uses TRBV7-9 and TRBJ2-1, with D perhaps matching TRBD2 (7 bases). What was sequenced was CD8+ T cells from PBMCs. The CDR3 spells CASSLAGGGGYAGDEQFF. The DNA of the CDR3 is TGTGCCAGCAGCTTAGCGGGTGGCGGGGGCTACGCGGGTGATGAGCAGTTCTTC.